The 30 T cell receptor beta chains reported below all come from one sample, sequenced in a study of T cell repertoires in aging, cancer and after chemotherapy. A mixed TRB-A/B primer pool amplified rearranged TRB by multiplex touch-down PCR. TCRdb used MiXCR to reprocess the multiplex PCR reads, holding one entry per CDR3 protein. This table has around 6,000 distinct CDR3 sequences, around 36% appearing once. Amplification of TCR beta used genomic DNA extracted from peripheral blood. Sequencing was performed on blood. These TCRs come from a human donor in good health.

V and J are TRBV6-5 and TRBJ1-4; D remains unclear. V was shortened by 6 bases and J by 7 bases, with 18 bases between the two germline ends. The V gene's germline CDR1 is MNHEY and CDR2 SVGAGI. The CDR3 sequence is 15 residues long. This chain's CDR3 is CASSLSSTSTEKLFF. The CDR3 bases are TGTGCCAGCAGCCTGTCCTCCACCTCAACTGAAAAACTGTTTTTT.

This clonotype was recorded a few times. The V call is TRBV5-6, the J call TRBJ2-2, with D perhaps assigned TRBD1 or TRBD2 (6 bases each). The length of the CDR3 is 16 residues. Germline loops: CDR1 SGHDT, CDR2 YYEEEE. Trimming stripped 3 bases from V and 4 bases from J, with 16 bases between. CDR3 sequence reads: CASSSWGAGFTGELFF. In DNA, the CDR3 is TGTGCCAGCAGCTCGTGGGGGGCAGGTTTCACCGGGGAGCTGTTTTTT.

A few counts support this clonotype. The CDR3 reads CASSQRGTGDNEKLFF. DNA for the CDR3: TGTGCCAGCAGCCAACGGGGGACAGGAGATAATGAAAAACTGTTTTTT. The chain joins TRBV7-6 to TRBJ1-4; TRBD1 agrees at 8 bases. Trimming at V came to 5 bases and at J to 4 bases, leaving 9 bases not matched to a gene. CDR3 length: 16 residues. Per germline, CDR1 SGHVS and CDR2 FNYEAQ. The full variable domain, completed using reference TRBV7-6 and TRBJ1-4, is GAGVSQSPRYKVTKRGQDVALRCDPISGHVSLYWYRQALGQGPEFLTYFNYEAQQDKSGLPNDRFSAERPEGSISTLTIQRTEQRDSAMYRCASSQRGTGDNEKLFFGSGTQLSVL.

In regard to this clonotype: An end of the junction differs from the germline gene, which may be a read error. The CDR3 DNA reads TGTGCCACCAGTGATCCCACAGGGGGCCGAGAGGGCTACACCTTC. Amino acid sequence: CATSDPTGGREGYTF. The rearrangement links TRBV27 to TRBJ1-2, with 9 nucleotides matching TRBD1. Germline assignment: CDR1 MNHEY and CDR2 SMNVEV (reference sequence). The CDR3 extends over 15 amino acids.

This chain links TRBV13 with TRBJ2-3, with D unresolved. Germline V gene data show CDR1 as PRHDT and CDR2 as FYEKMQ (reference sequence). CDR3 length equals 15 residues. V was shortened by 6 bases and J by 8 bases, with 21 bases between the two germline ends. The CDR3 region has the DNA TGTGCCAGCAGGCTACAGAGTGCCTGGTCCGTTACGCAGTATTTT. This gives the protein CASRLQSAWSVTQYF.

This chain links TRBV19 with TRBJ1-1; TRBD1 is a possible D gene (5 bases). Germline V gene data show CDR1 as LNHDA and CDR2 as SQIVND (reference sequence). V was cut by 3 bases and J by 2 bases, with 13 bases left in between. The CDR3 has 15 residues. This chain's CDR3 is CASSIQGILNTEAFF. The CDR3 DNA reads TGTGCCAGTAGTATCCAGGGTATACTTAACACTGAAGCTTTCTTT.

The CDR3, as DNA: TGTGCCAGCAGTCGCGCCCGGGACAGCCTGAACACTGAAGCTTTCTTT. It codes for CASSRARDSLNTEAFF. The chain uses TRBV12-3 or TRBV12-4 and TRBJ1-1, with 7 bases identical to TRBD1. This CDR3 is 16 amino acids long. V shed 5 bases, J shed 0 bases, and the junction held 9 bases outside the gene matches.

This clonotype was observed a few times. The chain carries TRBV19 and TRBJ2-5, with D possibly TRBD2 on 5 matching bases. Germline V gene sequence: CDR1 LNHDA, CDR2 SQIVND (reference sequence). The CDR3 has 13 residues. V lost 8 bases to trimming and J lost 5 bases, with 15 bases between them. CDR3 amino acids: CASANRGPETQYF. CDR3 coding DNA: TGTGCCAGTGCGAATCGAGGGCCGGAGACCCAGTACTTC.

In this sample, this clonotype turned up a few times. The chain couples TRBV4-1 to TRBJ2-3, with D perhaps matching TRBD1 (5 bases). The CDR3 consists of 14 residues. Trimming pared 4 bases from V and 2 bases from J, leaving 10 bases between. The germline CDR1 and CDR2 sequences are MGHRA and YSYEKL. The CDR3 DNA follows: TGCGCCAGCAGCCCTGACAGTTTCACAGATACGCAGTATTTT. Amino acid sequence: CASSPDSFTDTQYF.

The chain has TRBV18 and TRBJ1-2, with D possibly matching TRBD1 (5 bases). The CDR3 consists of 13 residues. Trimming removed 3 bases from V and 3 bases from J, with 8 bases in between. Germline loops: CDR1 KGHSH, CDR2 LQKENI. The CDR3 bases are TGTGCCAGCTCACCCGCGGGGGACTATGGCTACACCTTC. It specifies CASSPAGDYGYTF.

This clonotype was found a few times. The chain has TRBV19 and TRBJ2-7, with TRBD1 matching 10 bases. Germline CDR1 reads LNHDA; CDR2 reads SQIVND (reference sequence). Germline trimming cut 9 bases from V and 5 bases from J; bases unmatched to any gene: 19. The CDR3 runs 17 residues. CDR3 sequence (DNA): TGTGCCAGCAGTCCCGGGACAGGGGTCGGACTTCAGGACGAGCAGTACTTC. This sequence encodes CASSPGTGVGLQDEQYF.

The chain's CDR3 is CAIKPGTGVYEQYF. The DNA of the CDR3 is TGTGCCATCAAACCCGGGACAGGGGTTTACGAGCAGTACTTC. This sequence joins TRBV10-3 and TRBJ2-7; 10 bases are a match to TRBD1. Germline CDR1 is ENHRY and CDR2 is SYGVKD. This CDR3 region has 14 residues. V was clipped by 7 bases and J by 4 bases; unmatched bases: 7.

This clonotype was counted only a few times. V usage is TRBV19 and J usage is TRBJ2-5; the match to TRBD2 covers 10 bases. Looked up from germline, CDR1 is LNHDA and CDR2 is SQIVND (reference sequence). The CDR3 spans 16 residues. V gave up 6 bases and J gave up 1 base; unmatched junction bases: 8. CDR3 DNA: TGTGCCAGTAGACGTAGTAGCGGGGGGCTCCAAGAGACCCAGTACTTC. Translating gives CASRRSSGGLQETQYF.

This clonotype was detected only a few times. The rearrangement joins TRBV7-4 to TRBJ1-5, with TRBD1 as a possible D gene (5 bases). The CDR3 covers 14 residues. Germline-derived CDR1 and CDR2 are SGHVT and SQSDAQ. V lost 4 bases and J 6 bases, leaving 13 bases between the germline ends. The CDR3 is CASSSGPVIQPQHF. CDR3 sequence (DNA): TGTGCCAGCAGCTCGGGGCCAGTAATTCAGCCCCAGCATTTT.

The V call is TRBV6-2 or TRBV6-3, the J call TRBJ2-1; 11 bases agree with TRBD2. CDR1 MNHEY and CDR2 SVGEGT come from the germline V gene. The ends lost 4 bases at V and 7 bases at J; junction bases unmatched: 12. The CDR3 sequence is 17 residues long. CDR3 DNA sequence: TGTGCCAGCAGTTGGGATTTAACTAGCGGGAGCGGGAATGAGCAGTTCTTC. The encoded protein is CASSWDLTSGSGNEQFF.

Comments on this clonotype: Germline is not matched at one junction end, which may reflect a read error. The chain uses TRBV11-3 and TRBJ1-4, with 11 bases aligning to TRBD1. Germline values: CDR1 SGHNT, CDR2 YENEEA. The CDR3 is made up of 14 amino acids. In DNA, the CDR3 is TGTGCCATCAGCCGGGGACAGGGGGACGGAAAACTGTTTTTT. Its protein product is CAISRGQGDGKLFF.

The CDR3 DNA reads TGTGCCAGCAGCTTCCTCTCTGGGGCCAACGTCCTGACTTTC. Translating gives CASSFLSGANVLTF. The V call is TRBV7-6, the J call TRBJ2-6; D is unclear. Looked up from germline, CDR1 is SGHVS and CDR2 is FNYEAQ. The CDR3 has 14 residues. Between the trimmed V and J ends, which lost 3 bases and 0 bases, there was a span of 3 bases.

The CDR3 spells CASSLWSGGTNEQYF. CDR3 coding DNA: TGTGCCAGCAGTTTATGGTCAGGGGGCACGAACGAGCAGTACTTC. This chain joins TRBV28 and TRBJ2-7; 8 bases match TRBD1. Germline assignment: CDR1 MDHEN and CDR2 SYDVKM. The CDR3 is made up of 15 amino acids. V was pared by 0 bases and J by 5 bases, with 6 bases of the junction left unmatched. The whole variable domain, remainder taken from reference TRBV28 and TRBJ2-7, is DVKVTQSSRYLVKRTGEKVFLECVQDMDHENMFWYRQDPGLGLRLIYFSYDVKMKEKGDIPEGYSVSREKKERFSLILESASTNQTSMYLCASSLWSGGTNEQYFGPGTRLTVT.

This chain connects TRBV15 to TRBJ1-3; no clear D gene. Trimming took 0 bases from V and 2 from J, leaving 11 bases between them. The CDR3 spans 16 residues. Germline V gene sequence: CDR1 LNHNV, CDR2 YYDKDF (reference sequence). CDR3 protein: CATSRDPPGTGNTIYF. The CDR3 coding sequence is TGTGCCACCAGCAGAGACCCACCGGGGACTGGAAACACCATATATTTT.

The table lists this clonotype with a few counts. The CDR3 region is CASTPGQGYTGELFF. In DNA, the CDR3 is TGTGCCAGCACCCCGGGACAGGGTTACACCGGGGAGCTGTTTTTT. The chain carries TRBV28 and TRBJ2-2, with 9 positions matching TRBD1. The CDR3 is made up of 15 amino acids. The ends lost 7 bases at V and 3 bases at J; junction bases unmatched: 6. The germline gives CDR1 MDHEN, CDR2 SYDVKM.

V and J are TRBV19 and TRBJ1-4; D gene ambiguous. Trimming cost V 3 bases and J 7 bases, with 6 bases left between them. From germline, CDR1 is LNHDA and CDR2 SQIVND (reference sequence). The length of the CDR3 is 12 residues. For the CDR3, the DNA is TGTGCCAGTAGTATTCATTTTGAAAAACTGTTTTTT. Encoded protein: CASSIHFEKLFF.

This clonotype was detected only a few times. The V and J genes are TRBV7-9 and TRBJ1-1; 10 bases match TRBD1. This CDR3 spans 15 amino acids. After removal of 7 bases from V and 4 bases from J, the junction contained 9 bases not matched to a gene. Germline values: CDR1 SEHNR, CDR2 FQNEAQ (reference sequence). CDR3 bases: TGTGCCAGCATTCTGGGACAGGGGCCGGGCACTGAAGCTTTCTTT. It codes for CASILGQGPGTEAFF.

This clonotype is medium-sized (0.01 to 0.1%) within its sample. As DNA, the CDR3 is TGTGCCACCAGCAGAGCACCCTCCCAGGGGGAGGAGACCCAGTACTTC. Its protein product is CATSRAPSQGEETQYF. The chain carries TRBV15 and TRBJ2-5; 7 bases align to TRBD1. Germline V gives CDR1 LNHNV, CDR2 YYDKDF (reference sequence). Trimming took 1 base from V and 5 from J; bases not matched to a gene: 10. This CDR3 is built from 16 residues.

This clonotype is medium-sized (0.01 to 0.1%). The rearrangement uses TRBV6-5 and TRBJ1-5, with a weak D call TRBD1 (5 bases). Between the trimmed V and J ends, which lost 6 bases and 5 bases, there was a span of 8 bases. There are 12 residues in the CDR3. In germline, CDR1 is MNHEY, CDR2 SVGAGI. CDR3 sequence reads: CASSEGDQPQHF. Written as DNA, the CDR3 is TGTGCCAGCAGCGAAGGGGATCAGCCCCAGCATTTT.

The CDR3 DNA sequence: TGTGCCAGCAGCCCATTCACCAGCAATCAGCCCCAGCATTTT. Its translation: CASSPFTSNQPQHF. V is TRBV5-6 and J is TRBJ1-5; unclear D gene. Between the trimmed V and J ends, which lost 4 bases and 1 base, there was a span of 9 bases. CDR3 length equals 14 residues. CDR1 is SGHDT and CDR2 is YYEEEE in the germline V gene.

This clonotype was detected only a few times. The rearrangement joins TRBV6-5 to TRBJ2-7; 8 nucleotides align to TRBD1. Germline assignment: CDR1 MNHEY and CDR2 SVGAGI. This CDR3 region has 15 residues. Trimming took 6 bases from V and 3 from J; bases not matched to a gene: 10. The CDR3 DNA sequence: TGTGCCAGCAGATTCGACCCGGGACAGGTCTACGAGCAGTACTTC. This translates into CASRFDPGQVYEQYF.

The chain uses TRBV13 and TRBJ2-2, with a tentative D call TRBD1 (8 bases). The CDR3 extends over 16 amino acids. Trimming shortened V by 5 bases and J by 4 bases, and 17 bases separated the two germline ends. Germline V gene data show CDR1 as PRHDT and CDR2 as FYEKMQ (reference sequence). CDR3 sequence (DNA): TGTGCCAGCAGCCCCAGACAGGGGAGGGGCACCGGGGAGCTGTTTTTT. Amino acids: CASSPRQGRGTGELFF.

As for this clonotype: At one boundary the junction diverges from the germline segment, which might be a read error. The chain joins TRBV4-2 to TRBJ2-1, with 11 bases fitting TRBD1. Looked up from germline, CDR1 is LGHNA and CDR2 is YNFKEQ. CDR3 length: 15 residues. The DNA for the CDR3 is TGCGCCAGCAGCCCGGACAGGGGGCTAGGCAATGAGCAGTTCTTC. Encoded protein: CASSPDRGLGNEQFF.

This chain connects TRBV20-1 to TRBJ2-4; possibly TRBD1 for D (8 bases). The CDR3 is 14 residues long. Trimming stripped 6 bases from V and 5 bases from J, with 17 bases between. Germline V gene sequence: CDR1 DFQATT, CDR2 SNEGSKA (reference sequence). The CDR3 loop reads CSALDREGENIQYF. The CDR3 bases are TGCAGTGCCCTGGACAGGGAGGGTGAAAACATTCAGTACTTC.

The V gene is TRBV11-2, the J gene TRBJ2-6; possibly TRBD2 for D (5 bases). The CDR3 has 15 residues. Trimming shortened V by 4 bases and J by 5 bases, and 12 bases separated the two germline ends. The germline V gene encodes CDR1 SGHAT and CDR2 FQNNGV. The CDR3 DNA sequence: TGTGCCAGCAGCTACTCCTCGGGGTGGGCCAACGTCCTGACTTTC. Its translation is CASSYSSGWANVLTF.